Each of the 21 T cell receptor beta chains below was sequenced from the same sample in a study of blood T cell repertoires in COVID-19. Clones were sequenced by immunoSEQ multiplex PCR, and TCRdb holds only the in-frame ones, with some missing. In the table there are over 140,000 clones, 80% to 85% of which are singletons. Sequencing was carried out using peripheral blood. Receptor source: a woman aged 55-75 years with acute or convalescent COVID-19.

The chain carries TRBV7-2 and TRBJ1-2; TRBD1 aligns across 9 bases. From germline, CDR1 is SGHTA and CDR2 FQGNSA. Trimming cost V 1 base and J 4 bases; bases outside gene matches: 7. This CDR3 region has 16 residues. The CDR3 DNA reads TGTGCCAGCAGCTTAGACGTAGGACAGGGGATCTATGGCTACACCTTC. Translated, it gives CASSLDVGQGIYGYTF.

The V call is TRBV19, the J call TRBJ2-5, with TRBD2 identical over 11 bases. J was trimmed by 2 bases and V by 5 bases; bases with no gene match: 7. The CDR3 totals 16 residues. Germline V CDR1 and CDR2: LNHDA, SQIVND (reference sequence). This CDR3 reads CASSPGTSGAQETQYF. CDR3 coding DNA: TGTGCCAGTAGTCCAGGGACTAGCGGAGCTCAAGAGACCCAGTACTTC.

The rearrangement joins TRBV5-5 to TRBJ1-2; D is possibly TRBD1 (5 bases). CDR3 length: 13 residues. Germline CDR1 reads SGHKS; CDR2 reads YYEKEE (reference sequence). With 5 bases removed from V and 6 bases from J, the gap between germline ends came to 14 bases. The CDR3: CASSPRAGDGYTF. In DNA form, the CDR3 reads TGTGCCAGCAGTCCGAGGGCGGGGGATGGCTACACCTTC.

The chain recombines TRBV28 with TRBJ2-7; 9 nucleotides align to TRBD2. The CDR3 extends over 14 amino acids. The ends lost 7 bases at V and 6 bases at J; junction bases unmatched: 10. Germline V gene lookup returns CDR1 MDHEN and CDR2 SYDVKM. In DNA, the CDR3 is TGTGCCAGCACTCTTAGCGGGAGCAGCGGCGAGCAGTACTTC. Amino acids: CASTLSGSSGEQYF. The full variable domain, completed using reference TRBV28 and TRBJ2-7, is DVKVTQSSRYLVKRTGEKVFLECVQDMDHENMFWYRQDPGLGLRLIYFSYDVKMKEKGDIPEGYSVSREKKERFSLILESASTNQTSMYLCASTLSGSSGEQYFGPGTRLTVT.

In its sample, this clone was seen once. The V and J genes are TRBV7-9 and TRBJ1-6; 7 bases line up with TRBD1. V lost 5 bases to trimming and J lost 10 bases; unmatched junction nucleotides: 8. Germline assignment: CDR1 SEHNR and CDR2 FQNEAQ (reference sequence). The CDR3 length is 14 residues. CDR3 coding DNA: TGTGCCAGCAGCCCTCAGGGGGTCGGATCACCCCTCCACTTT. It yields the protein CASSPQGVGSPLHF. Complete variable domain (other parts from reference TRBV7-9 and TRBJ1-6): DTGVSQNPRHKITKRGQNVTFRCDPISEHNRLYWYRQTLGQGPEFLTYFQNEAQLEKSRLLSDRFSAERPKGSFSTLEIQRTEQGDSAMYLCASSPQGVGSPLHFGNGTRLTVT.

The rearrangement joins TRBV20-1 to TRBJ1-1, with TRBD1 identical over 8 bases. This CDR3 is 11 amino acids long. CDR1 is DFQATT and CDR2 is SNEGSKA in the germline V gene (reference sequence). The CDR3 spells CRGTGNTEAFF. The CDR3 coding sequence is TGCAGAGGGACAGGGAACACTGAAGCTTTCTTT.

The rearrangement uses TRBV19 and TRBJ1-4, with D hard to call. The V and J ends lost 3 bases and 0 bases respectively, with 20 bases between them. This CDR3 spans 19 amino acids. Germline V gives CDR1 LNHDA, CDR2 SQIVND (reference sequence). CDR3 in DNA: TGTGCCAGTAGTATTTCGGGAGGGCGGCGCCCCACAACTAATGAAAAACTGTTTTTT. It codes for CASSISGGRRPTTNEKLFF.

The chain joins TRBV27 to TRBJ1-6; maybe TRBD1 (6 bases). The CDR3 spans 14 residues. Germline loops: CDR1 MNHEY, CDR2 SMNVEV (reference sequence). V was clipped by 6 bases and J by 5 bases, with 11 bases between them. The CDR3 sequence is CASRSGHNNSPLHF. For the CDR3, the DNA is TGTGCCAGCAGATCGGGACACAATAATTCACCCCTCCACTTT.

The count of this clone is one. The J gene is TRBJ2-7, the V gene TRBV28; TRBD1 aligns across 10 bases. The V gene end was trimmed by 3 bases and the J gene end by 2 bases; junction bases not matched to a gene: 4. The CDR3 spans 15 residues. CDR1 and CDR2 (germline): MDHEN, SYDVKM. CDR3 loop: CASSFTGTGAYEQYF. In nucleotides, the CDR3 is TGTGCCAGCAGTTTCACCGGGACAGGGGCCTACGAGCAGTACTTC.

The rearrangement joins TRBV12-3 or TRBV12-4 to TRBJ2-3, with 7 bases fitting TRBD2. J gave up 1 base and V 8 bases, and 0 bases lay outside the gene matches. The CDR3 is 12 amino acids. CDR3 amino acids: CASREGTDTQYF. CDR3 sequence (DNA): TGTGCCAGCCGGGAGGGCACAGATACGCAGTATTTT.

The genes are TRBV6-1 and TRBJ1-6; a possible D gene is TRBD1 (5 bases). This CDR3 comprises 14 residues. CDR1 MNHNS and CDR2 SASEGT come from the germline V gene. V was cut by 0 bases and J by 8 bases, with 8 bases left in between. CDR3: CASSEARDYSPLHF. The CDR3 region has the DNA TGTGCCAGCAGTGAAGCCAGGGACTATTCACCCCTCCACTTT.

The rearrangement joins TRBV11-2 to TRBJ2-1; 11 bases align to TRBD2. V gave up 4 bases and J gave up 4 bases; unmatched junction bases: 12. Germline V CDR1 and CDR2: SGHAT, FQNNGV. CDR3 size: 18 residues. The CDR3 loop reads CASSSPRRLAGKYNEQFF. In DNA, the CDR3 is TGTGCCAGCAGCTCCCCCCGCCGACTAGCGGGAAAATACAATGAGCAGTTCTTC.

The J gene is TRBJ2-5, the V gene TRBV11-2, with 12 bases matching TRBD2. The V segment lost 5 bases and the J segment 4 bases; nucleotides outside the gene matches: 5. Germline values: CDR1 SGHAT, CDR2 FQNNGV. The CDR3 contains 15 residues. The CDR3 loop reads CASSTRLAGAETQYF. For the CDR3, the DNA is TGTGCCAGCAGCACCAGACTAGCGGGAGCAGAGACCCAGTACTTC.

The rearrangement links TRBV28 to TRBJ2-2; the D gene is possibly TRBD2 (5 bases). The CDR3 has 11 residues. The ends were cut back, 10 bases at V and 6 bases at J, with 9 bases in the middle. Germline CDR1 reads MDHEN; CDR2 reads SYDVKM. CDR3 in amino acids: CATGGPGELFF. In DNA form, the CDR3 reads TGTGCCACCGGAGGTCCCGGGGAGCTGTTTTTT.

The rearrangement links TRBV2 to TRBJ1-4, with a tentative D call TRBD1 (5 bases). V lost 4 bases and J 0 bases, leaving 12 bases between the germline ends. This CDR3 comprises 16 residues. CDR1 is SNHLY and CDR2 is FYNNEI in the germline V gene. CDR3 region: CASSGRDLSTNEKLFF. The CDR3 bases are TGTGCCAGCAGTGGGCGGGACCTCTCAACTAATGAAAAACTGTTTTTT.

The V and J genes are TRBV30 and TRBJ2-7; TRBD1 matches at 11 bases. The V segment lost 7 bases and the J segment 4 bases; nucleotides outside the gene matches: 6. The CDR3 spans 13 residues. Germline V gene sequence: CDR1 GTSNPN, CDR2 SVGIG (reference sequence). CDR3 nucleotide sequence: TGTGCCTCCAACGGGGACAGGGGGTACGAGCAGTACTTC. Its translation: CASNGDRGYEQYF.

The chain links TRBV28 to TRBJ2-5, with 7 bases identical to TRBD1. J lost 4 bases, V lost 6 bases, and 8 bases had no gene match. CDR3 size: 14 residues. Per the germline V gene, CDR1 is MDHEN and CDR2 is SYDVKM. CDR3 loop: CASRLLPGGETQYF. CDR3 coding DNA: TGTGCCAGCAGGCTTTTACCAGGGGGAGAGACCCAGTACTTC.

J is TRBJ1-1 and V is TRBV2, with D uncertain. V was cut by 1 base and J by 11 bases, with 20 bases left in between. This CDR3 has 15 residues. CDR1 is SNHLY, CDR2 FYNNEI, per germline. CDR3 sequence reads: CASSEGESRIAGAFF. For the CDR3, the DNA is TGTGCCAGCAGTGAAGGAGAGTCCAGGATCGCGGGGGCTTTCTTT. Using reference TRBV2 and TRBJ1-1 for the parts outside the CDR3, the full variable domain is EPEVTQTPSHQVTQMGQEVILRCVPISNHLYFYWYRQILGQKVEFLVSFYNNEISEKSEIFDDQFSVERPDGSNFTLKIRSTKLEDSAMYFCASSEGESRIAGAFFGQGTRLTVV.

The rearrangement links TRBV7-2 to TRBJ2-7, with 7 bases that match TRBD1. The CDR3 length is 15 residues. Germline lookup yields CDR1 SGHTA and CDR2 FQGNSA. Trimming took 5 bases from V and 8 from J; bases not matched to a gene: 15. CDR3 in amino acids: CASSPPGTERNKQYF. CDR3 DNA: TGTGCCAGCAGCCCTCCCGGGACAGAACGAAACAAGCAGTACTTC. Full variable domain (outside the CDR3, taken from reference TRBV7-2 and TRBJ2-7): GAGVSQSPSNKVTEKGKDVELRCDPISGHTALYWYRQSLGQGLEFLIYFQGNSAPDKSGLPSDRFSAERTGGSVSTLTIQRTQQEDSAVYLCASSPPGTERNKQYFGPGTRLTVT.

This clone was seen only once. The genes are TRBV9 and TRBJ1-1; D might be TRBD1 (5 bases). Looked up from germline, CDR1 is SGDLS and CDR2 is YYNGEE. The CDR3 runs to 15 residues. With 0 bases removed from V and 3 bases from J, the gap between germline ends came to 12 bases. This chain's CDR3 is CASSVGEGKDTEAFF. Here the CDR3 DNA reads TGTGCCAGCAGCGTAGGGGAGGGGAAGGACACTGAAGCTTTCTTT.

The chain uses TRBV28 and TRBJ1-1, with unresolved D. V dropped 1 base and J dropped 0 bases, with 12 bases sitting between them. Per the germline V gene, CDR1 is MDHEN and CDR2 is SYDVKM. CDR3 length: 16 amino acids. CDR3 sequence reads: CASSLLYGRMNTEAFF. The CDR3 DNA is TGTGCCAGCAGTTTATTGTATGGCAGGATGAACACTGAAGCTTTCTTT.